These T cell receptor beta chains were read from a single sample in a study of cytomegalovirus exposure and HLA in healthy donors. The data were produced by immunoSEQ multiplex PCR, yet TCRdb's version contains in-frame clones alone and is incomplete. The sample holds 160,000 or so clones, 65% to 80% seen once. Sequenced material: PBMCs. The receptor set was obtained from a woman aged 40 to 55 in good health and CMV-seronegative. CDR3s include the opening cysteine and the closing phenylalanine or tryptophan. Each record gives: clone size, V gene, J gene, D gene, CDR3 protein, CDR3 DNA. The D gene is left open where the match is weak. Size is omitted from some rows. Given values are once, few, many or a class for expanded clones.

abundance: -; v_gene: TRBV6-1; j_gene: TRBJ2-7; d_gene: -; CDR3aa: CASSELPQPLYEQYF; CDR3nt: TGTGCCAGCAGTGAATTACCCCAACCACTCTACGAGCAGTACTTC
abundance: -; v_gene: TRBV7-2; j_gene: TRBJ2-4; d_gene: -; CDR3aa: CASSGPAGGKNIQYF; CDR3nt: TGTGCCAGCAGCGGACCAGCCGGGGGCAAAAACATTCAGTACTTC
abundance: once; v_gene: TRBV29-1; j_gene: TRBJ2-7; d_gene: TRBD2; CDR3aa: CSVVLAEKTYEQYF; CDR3nt: TGCAGCGTTGTGCTAGCGGAGAAAACCTACGAGCAGTACTTC
abundance: -; v_gene: TRBV19; j_gene: TRBJ2-5; d_gene: TRBD2; CDR3aa: CASSPPGLAGVETQYF; CDR3nt: TGTGCCAGTAGTCCGCCTGGACTAGCGGGGGTAGAGACCCAGTACTTC
abundance: -; v_gene: TRBV28; j_gene: TRBJ2-7; d_gene: TRBD1; CDR3aa: CASSVSVWDRGYEQYF; CDR3nt: TGTGCCAGCAGTGTTTCCGTGTGGGACAGGGGATACGAGCAGTACTTC
abundance: -; v_gene: TRBV7-9; j_gene: TRBJ1-6; d_gene: TRBD1; CDR3aa: CASTLSGQGNSPLHF; CDR3nt: TGTGCCAGCACCCTATCCGGACAGGGGAATTCACCCCTCCACTTT
abundance: -; v_gene: TRBV19; j_gene: TRBJ1-5; d_gene: TRBD1; CDR3aa: CASNLYETGGNQPQHF; CDR3nt: TGTGCCAGTAATTTATACGAGACAGGGGGCAATCAGCCCCAGCATTTT
abundance: -; v_gene: TRBV9; j_gene: TRBJ2-3; d_gene: -; CDR3aa: CASGTGGFLDTQYF; CDR3nt: TGTGCCTCGGGAACAGGAGGGTTTCTAGATACGCAGTATTTT
abundance: -; v_gene: TRBV7-9; j_gene: TRBJ2-7; d_gene: TRBD2; CDR3aa: CASSPSLAGDSYEQYF; CDR3nt: TGTGCCAGCAGCCCGTCGTTAGCGGGGGACTCCTACGAGCAGTACTTC
abundance: -; v_gene: TRBV6-6; j_gene: TRBJ2-1; d_gene: -; CDR3aa: CATGGTGSSYNEQFF; CDR3nt: TGTGCTACGGGGGGGACAGGGAGCTCCTACAATGAGCAGTTCTTC
abundance: -; v_gene: TRBV19; j_gene: TRBJ2-1; d_gene: TRBD1; CDR3aa: CASSDTRGNEQFF; CDR3nt: TGTGCCAGTAGTGATACCAGGGGGAATGAGCAGTTCTTC
abundance: few; v_gene: TRBV29-1; j_gene: TRBJ2-7; d_gene: TRBD1; CDR3aa: CSVANGQGSEQYF; CDR3nt: TGCAGCGTTGCTAATGGACAGGGGAGCGAGCAGTACTTC
abundance: -; v_gene: TRBV5-6; j_gene: TRBJ2-5; d_gene: -; CDR3aa: CASSFGLETQYF; CDR3nt: TGTGCCAGCAGCTTCGGTTTAGAGACCCAGTACTTC
abundance: -; v_gene: TRBV28; j_gene: TRBJ2-5; d_gene: TRBD2; CDR3aa: CASSQAGGSETQYF; CDR3nt: TGTGCCAGCAGTCAAGCGGGAGGGTCGGAGACCCAGTACTTC
abundance: -; v_gene: TRBV5-1; j_gene: TRBJ2-7; d_gene: -; CDR3aa: CASSLEAGGNRDEQYF; CDR3nt: TGCGCCAGCAGCTTGGAGGCTGGAGGGAATCGGGACGAGCAGTACTTC
abundance: few; v_gene: TRBV5-1; j_gene: TRBJ1-1; d_gene: -; CDR3aa: CASSLGGWNTEAFF; CDR3nt: TGCGCCAGCAGCTTGGGCGGGTGGAACACTGAAGCTTTCTTT
abundance: -; v_gene: TRBV7-9; j_gene: TRBJ1-2; d_gene: -; CDR3aa: CASSLEIGAGNGYTF; CDR3nt: TGTGCCAGCAGCTTAGAGATCGGAGCGGGGAATGGCTACACCTTC
abundance: -; v_gene: TRBV25-1; j_gene: TRBJ2-7; d_gene: TRBD2; CDR3aa: CASSEPGLATYEQYF; CDR3nt: TGTGCCAGCAGTGAACCTGGACTAGCAACCTACGAGCAGTACTTC
abundance: -; v_gene: TRBV11-2; j_gene: TRBJ1-2; d_gene: -; CDR3aa: CASSSDSYGYTF; CDR3nt: TGTGCCAGCAGCTCCGACAGTTATGGCTACACCTTC
abundance: -; v_gene: TRBV5-1; j_gene: TRBJ2-7; d_gene: TRBD1; CDR3aa: CASSLVPLTGSIYEQYF; CDR3nt: TGCGCCAGCAGCTTGGTACCCTTGACAGGGTCGATCTACGAGCAGTACTTC
abundance: -; v_gene: TRBV6-1; j_gene: TRBJ2-1; d_gene: -; CDR3aa: CASSERLLSYNEQFF; CDR3nt: TGTGCCAGCAGTGAGCGTCTGTTATCCTACAATGAGCAGTTCTTC
abundance: few; v_gene: TRBV5-1; j_gene: TRBJ2-7; d_gene: TRBD2; CDR3aa: CASSAGLAVDEQYF; CDR3nt: TGCGCCAGCAGCGCGGGACTAGCGGTGGACGAGCAGTACTTC
abundance: -; v_gene: TRBV30; j_gene: TRBJ2-2; d_gene: -; CDR3aa: CAWGQSSRGNGELFF; CDR3nt: TGTGCCTGGGGTCAATCTAGCCGGGGGAACGGGGAGCTGTTTTTT
abundance: once; v_gene: TRBV7-9; j_gene: TRBJ2-3; d_gene: TRBD2; CDR3aa: CASSSLPGLAGGQTDTQYF; CDR3nt: TGTGCCAGCAGCTCCCTCCCGGGACTAGCGGGGGGGCAGACAGATACGCAGTATTTT